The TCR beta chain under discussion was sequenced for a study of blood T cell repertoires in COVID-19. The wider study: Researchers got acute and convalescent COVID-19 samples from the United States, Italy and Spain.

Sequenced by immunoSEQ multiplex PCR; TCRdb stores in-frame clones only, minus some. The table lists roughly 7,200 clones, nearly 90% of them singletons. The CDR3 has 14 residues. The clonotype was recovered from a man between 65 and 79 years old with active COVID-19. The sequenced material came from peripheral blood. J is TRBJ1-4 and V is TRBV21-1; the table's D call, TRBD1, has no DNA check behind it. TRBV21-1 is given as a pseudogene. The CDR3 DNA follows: TGTGTCTTACAGGGGGCGCGGGTTAATGAAAAACTGTTTTTT. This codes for CVLQGARVNEKLFF.